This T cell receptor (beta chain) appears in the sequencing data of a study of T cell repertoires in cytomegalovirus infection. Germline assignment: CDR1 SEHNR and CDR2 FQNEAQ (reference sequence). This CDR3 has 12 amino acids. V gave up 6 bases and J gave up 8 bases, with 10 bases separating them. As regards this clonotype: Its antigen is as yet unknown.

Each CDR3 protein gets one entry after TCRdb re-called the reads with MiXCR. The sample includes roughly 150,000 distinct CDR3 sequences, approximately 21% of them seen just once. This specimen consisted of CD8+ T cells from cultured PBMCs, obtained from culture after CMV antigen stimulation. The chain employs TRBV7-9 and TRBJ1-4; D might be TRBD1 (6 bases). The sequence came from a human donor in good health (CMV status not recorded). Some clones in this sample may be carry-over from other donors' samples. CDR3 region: CASSRGREKLFF. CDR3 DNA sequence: TGTGCCAGCAGTCGGGGGCGGGAAAAACTGTTTTTT.